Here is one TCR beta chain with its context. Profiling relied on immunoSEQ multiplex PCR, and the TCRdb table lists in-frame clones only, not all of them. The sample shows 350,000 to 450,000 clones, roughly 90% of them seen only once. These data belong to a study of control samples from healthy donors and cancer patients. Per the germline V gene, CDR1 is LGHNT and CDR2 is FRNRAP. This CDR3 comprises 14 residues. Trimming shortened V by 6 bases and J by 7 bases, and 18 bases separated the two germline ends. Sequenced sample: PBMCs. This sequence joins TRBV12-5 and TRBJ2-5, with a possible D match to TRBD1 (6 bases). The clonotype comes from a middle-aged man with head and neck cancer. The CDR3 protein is CASGETGRAVTQYF. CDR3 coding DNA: TGTGCTAGTGGGGAGACAGGCCGGGCGGTGACCCAGTACTTC. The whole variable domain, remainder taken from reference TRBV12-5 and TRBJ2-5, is DARVTQTPRHKVTEMGQEVTMRCQPILGHNTVFWYRQTMMQGLELLAYFRNRAPLDDSGMPKDRFSAEMPDATLATLKIQPSEPRDSAVYFCASGETGRAVTQYFGPGTRLLVL.